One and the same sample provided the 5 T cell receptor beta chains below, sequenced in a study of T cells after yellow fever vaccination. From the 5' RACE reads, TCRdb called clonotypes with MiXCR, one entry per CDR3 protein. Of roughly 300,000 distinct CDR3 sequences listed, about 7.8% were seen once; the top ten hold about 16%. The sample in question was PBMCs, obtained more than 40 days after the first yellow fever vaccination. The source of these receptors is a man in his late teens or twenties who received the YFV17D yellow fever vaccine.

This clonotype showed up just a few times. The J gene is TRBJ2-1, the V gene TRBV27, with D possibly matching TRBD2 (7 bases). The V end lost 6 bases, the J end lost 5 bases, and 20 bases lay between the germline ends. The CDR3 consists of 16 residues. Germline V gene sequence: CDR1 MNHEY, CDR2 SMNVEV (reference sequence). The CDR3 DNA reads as TGTGCCAGCAGAATCCGACCGCGGGGGCCCCACAATGAGCAGTTCTTC. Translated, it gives CASRIRPRGPHNEQFF.

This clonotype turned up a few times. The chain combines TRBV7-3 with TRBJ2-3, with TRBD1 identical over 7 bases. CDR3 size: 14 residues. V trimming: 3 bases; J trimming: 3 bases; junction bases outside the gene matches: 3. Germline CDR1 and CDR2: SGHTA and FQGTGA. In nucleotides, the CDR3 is TGTGCCAGCAGCTTGAAGGGGGCAACAGATACGCAGTATTTT. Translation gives CASSLKGATDTQYF.

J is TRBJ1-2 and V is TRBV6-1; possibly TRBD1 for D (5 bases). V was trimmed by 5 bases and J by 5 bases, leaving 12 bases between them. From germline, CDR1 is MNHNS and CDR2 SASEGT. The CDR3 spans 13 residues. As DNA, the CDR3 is TGTGCCAGCAGTCCCCGGGACCTGTATGGCTACACCTTC. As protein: CASSPRDLYGYTF.

The CDR3 region has the DNA TGTGCCAGCAGCCACGGGGATAGCCGCTACGAGCAGTACTTC. Its translation is CASSHGDSRYEQYF. The chain couples TRBV6-1 to TRBJ2-7; D possibly corresponds to TRBD2 (5 bases). The CDR3 covers 14 residues. Germline values: CDR1 MNHNS, CDR2 SASEGT. Trimming removed 6 bases at V and 3 bases at J, with 15 bases between.

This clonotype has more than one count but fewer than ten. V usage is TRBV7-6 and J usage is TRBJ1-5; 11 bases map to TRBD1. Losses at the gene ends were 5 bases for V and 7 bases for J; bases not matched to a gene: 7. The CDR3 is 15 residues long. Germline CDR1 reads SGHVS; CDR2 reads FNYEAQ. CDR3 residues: CASSPDRGRLQPQHF. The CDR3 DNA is TGTGCCAGCAGCCCGGACAGGGGGCGTCTACAGCCCCAGCATTTT.